What follows are 22 T cell receptor beta chains derived from one specimen sequenced in a study of shared clonotypes between healthy human individuals. Some clones are missing from TCRdb's copy, which holds only in-frame ones; the method was immunoSEQ multiplex PCR. Of about 680,000 clones in the sample, roughly 72% are singletons; the top ten hold 1.5% to 2%. The sample consisted of memory CD4+ T cells sorted from blood. Subset meaning: CD45RA-negative fraction. The receptors shown here come from a woman aged 25 to 45 in good health.

The chain links TRBV5-1 to TRBJ1-2, with D unresolved. V was pared by 4 bases and J by 2 bases, with 12 bases between. The CDR3 is 14 amino acids. Germline CDR1 SGHRS, CDR2 YFSETQ. The CDR3 region is CASSLDKDNYGYTF. CDR3 DNA: TGCGCCAGCAGCCTTGACAAAGACAACTATGGCTACACCTTC. Combining the CDR3 with reference TRBV5-1 and TRBJ1-2 gives the whole variable domain KAGVTQTPRYLIKTRGQQVTLSCSPISGHRSVSWYQQTPGQGLQFLFEYFSETQRNKGNFPGRFSGRQFSNSRSEMNVSTLELGDSALYLCASSLDKDNYGYTFGSGTRLTVV.

This clone appeared once. The chain combines TRBV19 with TRBJ2-7; 12 bases match TRBD1. CDR1 is LNHDA, CDR2 SQIVND, per germline (reference sequence). CDR3 length equals 13 residues. The V gene end was trimmed by 9 bases and the J gene end by 6 bases; junction bases not matched to a gene: 6. CDR3 protein: CASSGTGGFEQYF. As DNA, the CDR3 is TGTGCCAGCTCCGGGACAGGGGGCTTCGAGCAGTACTTC. Looking up the rest from reference TRBV19 and TRBJ2-7 gives the full variable domain: DGGITQSPKYLFRKEGQNVTLSCEQNLNHDAMYWYRQDPGQGLRLIYYSQIVNDFQKGDIAEGYSVSREKKESFPLTVTSAQKNPTAFYLCASSGTGGFEQYFGPGTRLTVT.

The chain recombines TRBV5-1 with TRBJ1-4; tentative D call: TRBD1 (5 bases). Germline V gives CDR1 SGHRS, CDR2 YFSETQ. Trimming pared 3 bases from V and 0 bases from J, leaving 12 bases between. This CDR3 spans 16 amino acids. CDR3 loop: CASSSGHHATNEKLFF. For the CDR3, the DNA is TGCGCCAGCAGCTCAGGACACCATGCAACTAATGAAAAACTGTTTTTT.

V is TRBV6-6 and J is TRBJ2-1, with D unresolved. The CDR3 consists of 15 residues. Germline CDR1 MNHNY, CDR2 SVGAGI (reference sequence). The ends were cut back, 2 bases at V and 2 bases at J, with 10 bases in the middle. In nucleotides, the CDR3 is TGTGCCAGCAGTTACCGATACCCTCCCTACAATGAGCAGTTCTTC. Its protein product is CASSYRYPPYNEQFF.

The CDR3 is CSVDVRGTRSSYNEQFF. Written as DNA, the CDR3 is TGCAGCGTTGATGTCCGCGGGACTAGGAGCTCCTACAATGAGCAGTTCTTC. The chain uses TRBV29-1 and TRBJ2-1, with 8 bases lining up with TRBD2. Trimming cost V 3 bases and J 0 bases; bases outside gene matches: 10. The CDR3 length is 17 residues. Germline lookup yields CDR1 SQVTM and CDR2 ANQGSEA.

V and J are TRBV5-4 and TRBJ2-7; D ambiguous. Deletions cut 4 bases from V and 0 bases from J, with 14 bases between. The V gene's germline CDR1 is SGHNT and CDR2 YYREEE (reference sequence). The CDR3 consists of 15 residues. Here the CDR3 reads CASSSAFVGSYEQYF. The CDR3 bases are TGTGCCAGCAGCAGCGCCTTTGTCGGCTCCTACGAGCAGTACTTC.

This chain joins TRBV7-2 and TRBJ1-5; D gene unclear. The germline V and J ends were trimmed by 1 base and 6 bases, with 7 bases remaining between them. Germline loops: CDR1 SGHTA, CDR2 FQGNSA. The CDR3 length is 13 residues. The CDR3, as DNA: TGTGCCAGCAGCTTAGGGTGGGGTCAGCCCCAGCATTTT. Protein sequence: CASSLGWGQPQHF.

V usage is TRBV10-3 and J usage is TRBJ1-5, with 10 positions matching TRBD1. Unmatched junction bases numbered 8, after V lost 8 bases and J lost 4 bases. The CDR3 totals 15 residues. The germline CDR1 and CDR2 sequences are ENHRY and SYGVKD. The CDR3 DNA is TGTGCCATCGGGCCGGGACAGGGGCTGAATCAGCCCCAGCATTTT. Protein: CAIGPGQGLNQPQHF.

V usage is TRBV4-1 and J usage is TRBJ2-5; TRBD1 agrees at 10 bases. J lost 4 bases, V lost 4 bases, and 12 bases had no gene match. The CDR3 sequence is 17 residues long. Germline CDR1 reads MGHRA; CDR2 reads YSYEKL. CDR3: CASSPDRDRGTGETQYF. CDR3 sequence (DNA): TGCGCCAGCAGCCCAGATAGGGACAGGGGAACAGGAGAGACCCAGTACTTC.

Of note for this clone: Other DNA sequences from this sample encode an identical CDR3 as well. V and J are TRBV11-2 and TRBJ2-7; 7 nucleotides align to TRBD2. The V gene's germline CDR1 is SGHAT and CDR2 FQNNGV. V dropped 1 base and J dropped 2; count of bases not matched to a gene: 5. The length of the CDR3 is 15 residues. The DNA of the CDR3 is TGTGCCAGCAGCTTAGGCGCTAGCGGAACCTACGAGCAGTACTTC. The encoded protein is CASSLGASGTYEQYF.

This clone was seen only once. V usage is TRBV4-1 and J usage is TRBJ2-1, with a weak D call TRBD1 (6 bases). The germline V gene encodes CDR1 MGHRA and CDR2 YSYEKL. This CDR3 has 18 residues. Trimming took 0 bases from V and 0 from J, leaving 15 bases between them. CDR3 in DNA: TGCGCCAGCAGCCAAGAGCCGAAGGGGGAGCCCTCCTACAATGAGCAGTTCTTC. Its translation is CASSQEPKGEPSYNEQFF.

On this clone: Additional DNA sequences in this sample encode the identical CDR3. The CDR3 nucleotides read TGTGCCAGCAGCCGGGAGGGGTCCTACAATGAGCAGTTCTTC. It specifies CASSREGSYNEQFF. The genes are TRBV5-4 and TRBJ2-1, with 8 nucleotides matching TRBD2. The CDR3 has 14 residues. Germline CDR1 SGHNT, CDR2 YYREEE (reference sequence). V lost 4 bases and J lost 1; bases outside the gene matches: 1.

This chain connects TRBV28 to TRBJ1-4, with D unclear. The V gene lost 8 bases and the J gene lost 5 bases, with 12 bases spanning the gap. Germline V CDR1 and CDR2: MDHEN, SYDVKM. This CDR3 contains 13 residues. CDR3 coding DNA: TGTGCCAGCGATACGGTCCCCAATGAAAAACTGTTTTTT. Translated: CASDTVPNEKLFF.

The V call is TRBV10-2, the J call TRBJ2-7; 8 nucleotides match TRBD2. This CDR3 is 14 amino acids long. Germline V gives CDR1 WSHSY, CDR2 SAAADI. Germline trimming cut 9 bases from V and 7 bases from J; bases unmatched to any gene: 14. The CDR3 nucleotides are TGCGCCAGTTTATCAGCGGGGGCTTTAGGAGAGCAGTACTTC. Its translation: CASLSAGALGEQYF.

This chain links TRBV5-1 with TRBJ2-5; weak D call: TRBD2 (5 bases). The CDR3 runs 15 residues. Trimming removed 2 bases at V and 5 bases at J, with 16 bases between. Germline-derived CDR1 and CDR2 are SGHRS and YFSETQ. CDR3 sequence (DNA): TGCGCCAGCAGCTTTACCTTCCAGCGCGGGGAGACCCAGTACTTC. This sequence encodes CASSFTFQRGETQYF.

The chain employs TRBV5-1 and TRBJ2-7; 9 nucleotides match TRBD2. This CDR3 comprises 14 residues. Trimming removed 7 bases from V and 2 bases from J; junction bases left unmatched: 7. Germline-derived CDR1 and CDR2 are SGHRS and YFSETQ. CDR3 sequence (DNA): TGCGCCAGCGGTCAAGCGGGAGGACCCTACGAGCAGTACTTC. This gives the protein CASGQAGGPYEQYF.

The J gene is TRBJ2-1, the V gene TRBV25-1; tentatively, D is TRBD1 (7 bases). CDR1 is MGHDK and CDR2 is SYGVNS in the germline V gene. The V end lost 5 bases, the J end lost 4 bases, and 18 bases lay between the germline ends. The CDR3 runs to 16 residues. CDR3 DNA sequence: TGTGCCAGCAGTCAAGGGGCGGGACAGATATACAATGAGCAGTTCTTC. Its protein is CASSQGAGQIYNEQFF. Drawing the rest from reference TRBV25-1 and TRBJ2-1, the complete variable domain is EADIYQTPRYLVIGTGKKITLECSQTMGHDKMYWYQQDPGMELHLIHYSYGVNSTEKGDLSSESTVSRIRTEHFPLTLESARPSHTSQYLCASSQGAGQIYNEQFFGPGTRLTVL.

The chain combines TRBV28 with TRBJ2-1; 8 nucleotides match TRBD1. The CDR3 is 12 residues long. Germline CDR1 is MDHEN and CDR2 is SYDVKM. V shed 6 bases, J shed 10 bases, and the junction held 5 bases outside the gene matches. CDR3 nucleotide sequence: TGTGCCAGCAGGGCAGGGGGCAGGGAGCAGTTCTTC. Residues: CASRAGGREQFF.

This clone has only one observation. The J gene is TRBJ2-7, the V gene TRBV28; D unclear. Trimming pared 6 bases from V and 0 bases from J, leaving 15 bases between. The CDR3 is 15 residues long. The V gene's germline CDR1 is MDHEN and CDR2 SYDVKM. This chain's CDR3 is CASRAYPGPSYEQYF. The CDR3 DNA reads TGTGCCAGCAGGGCTTATCCGGGCCCCTCCTACGAGCAGTACTTC.

This clone has just a few counts. Other nucleotide sequences in the sample specify the same CDR3. V usage is TRBV5-1 and J usage is TRBJ2-1; no clear D. This CDR3 has 15 residues. Per germline, CDR1 SGHRS and CDR2 YFSETQ. V lost 0 bases and J lost 0, with 7 bases in between. CDR3 nucleotides: TGCGCCAGCAGCTTGGACACCTCCTCCTACAATGAGCAGTTCTTC. It encodes CASSLDTSSYNEQFF.

The table lists this clone with a count of one. This chain joins TRBV28 and TRBJ1-2; TRBD1 is a possible D gene (5 bases). This CDR3 has 15 residues. V gave up 7 bases and J gave up 2 bases, with 17 bases separating them. Germline V lookup: CDR1 MDHEN, CDR2 SYDVKM. CDR3 loop: CASTRGASGNYGYTF. The CDR3 coding sequence is TGTGCCAGCACCCGTGGGGCGAGCGGCAACTATGGCTACACCTTC.

The chain uses TRBV5-1 and TRBJ1-6, with 10 bases that match TRBD1. Germline V gene data show CDR1 as SGHRS and CDR2 as YFSETQ. This CDR3 spans 16 amino acids. V lost 4 bases and J lost 8; bases outside the gene matches: 9. The CDR3 here is CASSRDRGRRDSPLHF. The CDR3 region has the DNA TGCGCCAGCAGCCGCGACAGGGGGCGACGGGATTCACCCCTCCACTTT. Combining the CDR3 with reference TRBV5-1 and TRBJ1-6 gives the whole variable domain KAGVTQTPRYLIKTRGQQVTLSCSPISGHRSVSWYQQTPGQGLQFLFEYFSETQRNKGNFPGRFSGRQFSNSRSEMNVSTLELGDSALYLCASSRDRGRRDSPLHFGNGTRLTVT.